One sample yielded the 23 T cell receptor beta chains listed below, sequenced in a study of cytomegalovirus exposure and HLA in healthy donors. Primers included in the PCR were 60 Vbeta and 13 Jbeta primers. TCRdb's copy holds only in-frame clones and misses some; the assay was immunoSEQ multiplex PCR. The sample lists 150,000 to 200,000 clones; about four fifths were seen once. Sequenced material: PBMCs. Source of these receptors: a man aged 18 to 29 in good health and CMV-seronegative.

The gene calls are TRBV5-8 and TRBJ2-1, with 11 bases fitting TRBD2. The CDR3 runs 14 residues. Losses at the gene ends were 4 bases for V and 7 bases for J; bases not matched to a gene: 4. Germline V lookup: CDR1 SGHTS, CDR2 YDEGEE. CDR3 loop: CASSPRLAGNEQFF. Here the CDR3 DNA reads TGTGCCAGCAGCCCCCGACTAGCGGGGAATGAGCAGTTCTTC.

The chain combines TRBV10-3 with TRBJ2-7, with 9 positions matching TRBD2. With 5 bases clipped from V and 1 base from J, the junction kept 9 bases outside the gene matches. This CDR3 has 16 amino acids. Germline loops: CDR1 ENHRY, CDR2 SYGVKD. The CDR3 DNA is TGTGCCATCAGTAGAGAGCGGGAGGCCAAATCCTACGAGCAGTACTTC. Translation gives CAISREREAKSYEQYF.

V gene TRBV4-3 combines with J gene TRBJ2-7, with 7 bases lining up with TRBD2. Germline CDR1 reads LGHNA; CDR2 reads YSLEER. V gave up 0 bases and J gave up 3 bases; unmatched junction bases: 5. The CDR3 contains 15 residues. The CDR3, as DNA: TGCGCCAGCAGCCAAGAGGGGGAGGGGTTCTACGAGCAGTACTTC. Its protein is CASSQEGEGFYEQYF.

CDR3 sequence (DNA): TGTGCCAGCAGCTTCGGGACATCTAGCAATCAGCCCCAGCATTTT. The encoded protein is CASSFGTSSNQPQHF. The chain joins TRBV27 to TRBJ1-5; D might be TRBD1 (6 bases). The CDR3 sequence is 15 residues long. Germline V gene lookup returns CDR1 MNHEY and CDR2 SMNVEV (reference sequence). V lost 6 bases and J 0 bases, leaving 12 bases between the germline ends.

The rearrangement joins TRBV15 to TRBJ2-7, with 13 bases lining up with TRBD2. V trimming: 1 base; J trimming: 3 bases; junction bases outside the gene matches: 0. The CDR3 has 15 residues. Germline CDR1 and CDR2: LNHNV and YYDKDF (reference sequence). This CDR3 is CATSRGTSGSYEQYF. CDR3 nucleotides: TGTGCCACCAGCAGAGGGACTAGCGGGAGCTACGAGCAGTACTTC.

The CDR3 loop reads CASSIVSGNQPQHF. The CDR3 nucleotides are TGTGCCAGTAGTATAGTGTCAGGCAATCAGCCCCAGCATTTT. The gene calls are TRBV19 and TRBJ1-5; D unclear. V was trimmed by 1 base and J by 2 bases, leaving 6 bases between them. Germline V gene data show CDR1 as LNHDA and CDR2 as SQIVND (reference sequence). The CDR3 has 14 residues.

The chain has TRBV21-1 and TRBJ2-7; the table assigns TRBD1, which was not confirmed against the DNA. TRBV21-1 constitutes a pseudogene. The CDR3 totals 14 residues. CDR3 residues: CATETGGAPYEQYF. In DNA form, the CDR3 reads TGTGCCACCGAGACAGGGGGCGCCCCCTACGAGCAGTACTTC.

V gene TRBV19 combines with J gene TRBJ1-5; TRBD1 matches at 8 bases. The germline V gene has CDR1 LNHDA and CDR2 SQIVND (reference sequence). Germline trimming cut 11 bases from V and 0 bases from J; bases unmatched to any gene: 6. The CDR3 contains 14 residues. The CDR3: CAANRGFSNQPQHF. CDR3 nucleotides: TGTGCCGCCAACAGGGGGTTTAGCAATCAGCCCCAGCATTTT. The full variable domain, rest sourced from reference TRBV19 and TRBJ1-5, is DGGITQSPKYLFRKEGQNVTLSCEQNLNHDAMYWYRQDPGQGLRLIYYSQIVNDFQKGDIAEGYSVSREKKESFPLTVTSAQKNPTAFYLCAANRGFSNQPQHFGDGTRLSIL.

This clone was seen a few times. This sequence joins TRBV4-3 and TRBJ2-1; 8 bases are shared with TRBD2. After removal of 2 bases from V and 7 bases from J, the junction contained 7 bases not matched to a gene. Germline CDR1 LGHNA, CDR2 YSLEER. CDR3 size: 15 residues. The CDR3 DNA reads TGCGCCAGCAGCCAACATACTAGCGGTGTTAATGAGCAGTTCTTC. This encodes CASSQHTSGVNEQFF.

CDR3 region: CSAVTGSNQPQHF. Written as DNA, the CDR3 is TGCAGCGCCGTGACAGGGTCCAATCAGCCCCAGCATTTT. The chain couples TRBV29-1 to TRBJ1-5; TRBD1 agrees at 7 bases. This CDR3 spans 13 amino acids. J gave up 3 bases and V 7 bases, and 6 bases lay outside the gene matches. CDR1 is SQVTM, CDR2 ANQGSEA, per germline.

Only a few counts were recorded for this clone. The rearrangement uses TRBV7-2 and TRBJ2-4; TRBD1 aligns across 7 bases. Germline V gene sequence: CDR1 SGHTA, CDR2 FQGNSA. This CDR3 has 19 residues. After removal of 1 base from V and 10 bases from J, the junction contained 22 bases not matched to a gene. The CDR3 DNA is TGTGCCAGCAGCTTAGGGCCACCCAAGACAGGGCATGGCCAATCGATTCAGTACTTC. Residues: CASSLGPPKTGHGQSIQYF.

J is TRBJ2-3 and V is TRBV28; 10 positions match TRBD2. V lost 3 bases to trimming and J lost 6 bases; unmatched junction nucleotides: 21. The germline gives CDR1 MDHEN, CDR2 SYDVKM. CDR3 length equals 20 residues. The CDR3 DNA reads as TGTGCCAGCAGTTTCCCGTTTAGCGGGGGGACCAGCGTTGGCTCCGATACGCAGTATTTT. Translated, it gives CASSFPFSGGTSVGSDTQYF.

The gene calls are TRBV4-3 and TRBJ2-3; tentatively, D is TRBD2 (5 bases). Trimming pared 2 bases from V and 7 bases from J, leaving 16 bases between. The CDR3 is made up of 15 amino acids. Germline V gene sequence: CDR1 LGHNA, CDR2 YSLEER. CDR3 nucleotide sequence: TGCGCCAGCAGCCAAAACATCCTGGACTTCCATACGCAGTATTTT. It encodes CASSQNILDFHTQYF.

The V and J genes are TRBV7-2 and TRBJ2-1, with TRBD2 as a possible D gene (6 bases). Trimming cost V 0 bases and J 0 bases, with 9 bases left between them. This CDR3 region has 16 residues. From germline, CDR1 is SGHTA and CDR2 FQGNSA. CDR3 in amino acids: CASSLALGGSYNEQFF. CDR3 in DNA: TGTGCCAGCAGCTTAGCGCTGGGGGGCTCCTACAATGAGCAGTTCTTC.

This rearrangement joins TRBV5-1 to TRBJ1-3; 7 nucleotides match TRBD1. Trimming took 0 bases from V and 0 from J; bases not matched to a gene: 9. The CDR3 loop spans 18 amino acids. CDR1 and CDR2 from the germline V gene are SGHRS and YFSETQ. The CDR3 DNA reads TGCGCCAGCAGCTTGGAGGGGACAGCTTCGAGCTCTGGAAACACCATATATTTT. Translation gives CASSLEGTASSSGNTIYF.

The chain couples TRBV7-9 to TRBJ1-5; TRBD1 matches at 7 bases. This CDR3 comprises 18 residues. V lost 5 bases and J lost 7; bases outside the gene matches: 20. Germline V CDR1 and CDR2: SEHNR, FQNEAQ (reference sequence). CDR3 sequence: CASSLEGADGQGRQPQHF. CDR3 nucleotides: TGTGCCAGCAGCCTAGAGGGGGCGGATGGTCAGGGAAGGCAGCCCCAGCATTTT. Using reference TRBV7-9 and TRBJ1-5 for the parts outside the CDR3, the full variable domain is DTGVSQNPRHKITKRGQNVTFRCDPISEHNRLYWYRQTLGQGPEFLTYFQNEAQLEKSRLLSDRFSAERPKGSFSTLEIQRTEQGDSAMYLCASSLEGADGQGRQPQHFGDGTRLSIL.

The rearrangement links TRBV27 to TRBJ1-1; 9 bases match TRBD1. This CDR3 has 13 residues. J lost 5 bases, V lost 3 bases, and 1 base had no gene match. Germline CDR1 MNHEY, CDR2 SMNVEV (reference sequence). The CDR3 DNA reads TGTGCCAGCAGTTTTGGGACAGGGACTGAAGCTTTCTTT. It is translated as CASSFGTGTEAFF.

This CDR3 is CASSTLQGNNSPLHF. The DNA of the CDR3 is TGTGCCAGCAGCACCTTACAGGGGAACAATTCACCCCTCCACTTT. The genes are TRBV7-2 and TRBJ1-6, with 7 bases that match TRBD1. V trimming: 5 bases; J trimming: 7 bases; junction bases outside the gene matches: 8. Germline V gene data show CDR1 as SGHTA and CDR2 as FQGNSA. The CDR3 spans 15 residues. The full variable domain, completed using reference TRBV7-2 and TRBJ1-6, is GAGVSQSPSNKVTEKGKDVELRCDPISGHTALYWYRQSLGQGLEFLIYFQGNSAPDKSGLPSDRFSAERTGGSVSTLTIQRTQQEDSAVYLCASSTLQGNNSPLHFGNGTRLTVT.

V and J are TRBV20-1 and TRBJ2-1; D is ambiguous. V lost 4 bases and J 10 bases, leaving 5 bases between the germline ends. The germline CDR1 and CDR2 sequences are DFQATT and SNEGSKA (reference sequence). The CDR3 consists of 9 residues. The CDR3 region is CSANQEQFF. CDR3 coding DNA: TGCAGTGCTAATCAGGAGCAGTTCTTC.

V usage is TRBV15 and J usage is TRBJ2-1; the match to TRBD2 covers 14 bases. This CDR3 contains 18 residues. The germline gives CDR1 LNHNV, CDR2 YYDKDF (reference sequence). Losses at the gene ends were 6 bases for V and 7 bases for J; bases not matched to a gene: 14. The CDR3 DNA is TGTGCCACCAGGGGGGGACTAGCGGGGGTGGGGTCGGGAAATGAGCAGTTCTTC. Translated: CATRGGLAGVGSGNEQFF. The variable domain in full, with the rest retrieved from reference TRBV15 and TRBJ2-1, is DAMVIQNPRYQVTQFGKPVTLSCSQTLNHNVMYWYQQKSSQAPKLLFHYYDKDFNNEADTPDNFQSRRPNTSFCFLDIRSPGLGDTAMYLCATRGGLAGVGSGNEQFFGPGTRLTVL.

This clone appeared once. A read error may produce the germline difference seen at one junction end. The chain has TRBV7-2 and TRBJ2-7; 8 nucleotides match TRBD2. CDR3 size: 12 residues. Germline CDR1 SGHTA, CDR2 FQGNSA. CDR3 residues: CASSLRGGTAQF. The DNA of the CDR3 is TGTGCCAGCAGCTTACGCGGGGGGACCGCCCAATTC.

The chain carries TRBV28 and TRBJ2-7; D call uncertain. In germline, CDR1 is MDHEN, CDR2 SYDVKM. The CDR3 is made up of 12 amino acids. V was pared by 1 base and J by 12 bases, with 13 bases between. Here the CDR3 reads CASSLSGPSLYF. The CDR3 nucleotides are TGTGCCAGCAGTTTATCTGGGCCTTCTCTGTACTTC.

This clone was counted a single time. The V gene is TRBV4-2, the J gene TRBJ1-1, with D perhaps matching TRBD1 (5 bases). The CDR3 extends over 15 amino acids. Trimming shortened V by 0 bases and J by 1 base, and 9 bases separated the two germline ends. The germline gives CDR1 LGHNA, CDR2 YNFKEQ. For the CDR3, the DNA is TGTGCCAGCAGCCAAGATCTGGGGGGGAACACTGAAGCTTTCTTT. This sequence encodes CASSQDLGGNTEAFF.